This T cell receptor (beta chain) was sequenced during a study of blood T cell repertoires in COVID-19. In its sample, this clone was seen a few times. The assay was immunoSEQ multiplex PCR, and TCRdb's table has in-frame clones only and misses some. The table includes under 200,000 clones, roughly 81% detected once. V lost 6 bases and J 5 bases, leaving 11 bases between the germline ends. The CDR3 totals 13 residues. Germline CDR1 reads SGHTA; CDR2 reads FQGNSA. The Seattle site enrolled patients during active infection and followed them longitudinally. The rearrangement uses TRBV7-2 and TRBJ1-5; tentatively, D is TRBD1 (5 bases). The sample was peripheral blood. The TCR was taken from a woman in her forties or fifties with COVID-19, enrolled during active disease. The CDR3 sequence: CASSPQGYQPQHF. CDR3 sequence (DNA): TGTGCCAGCAGTCCCCAGGGTTATCAGCCCCAGCATTTT.